The source of this TCR beta chain is a study of shared clonotypes between healthy human individuals. At the level of the study: The donors, two women and three men, were aged 18 to 49. General observations from the study: Clonotypes shared by all four donors outscored non-shared clonotypes in generation probability.

Naive CD8 populations comprised CD45RO-negative cells positively selected for CCR7, excluding terminally differentiated effector memory CD45RA+ cells. Germline V gene sequence: CDR1 SEHNR, CDR2 FQNEAQ (reference sequence). The CDR3 runs to 14 residues. The table came from immunoSEQ multiplex PCR; TCRdb's copy has only in-frame clones and leaves some out. The table has roughly 810,000 clones, about 96% seen once; the top ten hold about 0.22%. The sample holds a few counts of this clone. Its specificity is unknown. This chain uses TRBV7-9 with TRBJ2-5; D could derive from TRBD1 or TRBD2 (5 bases each). The J call could be wrong; TRBJ2-7 is a better fit for the DNA end. Sequencing was done on a sample of naive CD8+ T cells sorted from blood. The source of this sequence is a man in his thirties or forties in good health. The CDR3 here is CASSLEGPSYEQYF. The CDR3 DNA sequence: TGTGCCAGCAGCTTAGAGGGACCGTCCTACGAGCAGTACTTC.